The present TCR beta chain was sequenced within a study of vaccination and CD4 T cells after COVID-19. TCRdb recomputed calls from the PCR reads with MiXCR, one row per CDR3 protein. The repertoire has over 25,000 distinct CDR3 sequences, roughly 45% of them found once; the top ten carry around 5.9%. As to time point: late sampling 161 to 241 days after vaccination in a few convalescent patients. The clonotype comes from a human donor who had recovered from COVID-19. Material: CD4+ T cells from blood, obtained about 7 months after SARS-CoV-2 vaccination.

CDR3 bases: TGTGCCAGCTCACCAATGGACAGGGCTCAGCCCCAGCATTTT. It yields the protein CASSPMDRAQPQHF. This chain joins TRBV18 and TRBJ1-5; 8 bases fit TRBD1. In germline, CDR1 is KGHSH, CDR2 LQKENI. J was trimmed by 6 bases and V by 2 bases; bases with no gene match: 3. The CDR3 has 14 amino acids.